This T cell receptor beta chain was sequenced during a study of blood T cell repertoires in COVID-19. Study information: Collection of acute and convalescent COVID-19 samples took place in the United States, Italy and Spain.

Clones were sequenced by immunoSEQ multiplex PCR, and TCRdb holds only the in-frame ones, with some missing. This sample has 100,000 to 150,000 clones, with approximately 83% found just once. Germline CDR1 reads GTSNPN; CDR2 reads SVGIG (reference sequence). The V segment lost 0 bases and the J segment 0 bases; nucleotides outside the gene matches: 9. This CDR3 has 18 residues. This sequence was found in a man aged 80 or over with active or convalescent COVID-19. The rearrangement uses TRBV30 and TRBJ2-5; 11 bases align to TRBD2. The sequenced material came from peripheral blood. The CDR3 DNA reads TGTGCCTGGAGTGTACGGCGCGGACTAGCGGGCAACCAAGAGACCCAGTACTTC. This translates into CAWSVRRGLAGNQETQYF.